This is a list of T cell receptor beta chains from one sample in a study of beta chain features in type 1 diabetes. The method was immunoSEQ multiplex PCR; TCRdb's version includes in-frame clones alone and lacks a portion of them. The sample has about 340,000 clones, about 13% seen once. Material: naive CD4+ T cells from blood. All receptors come from a woman younger than 35 with type 1 diabetes. Each CDR3 is given with its conserved first and last residue. The D gene is left open where the match is weak. The size of a clone is reported for some rows only, either as once, few or many, or as a class for expanded clones.

V	J	D	size	DNA	CDR3
TRBV29-1	TRBJ2-3	.	.	TGCAGCGCCGAGGGTCCTTCTAGCACAGATACGCAGTATTTT	CSAEGPSSTDTQYF
TRBV5-4	TRBJ2-3	.	few	TGTGCCAGCAGCTTGTGGGCCAGCTTCTCAGGAGATACGCAGTATTTT	CASSLWASFSGDTQYF
TRBV5-1	TRBJ2-7	TRBD2	few	TGCGCCAGCAGCCTGCTACCCCGGGGAGCGGGAAGTTTTGAGCAGTACTTC	CASSLLPRGAGSFEQYF
TRBV7-2	TRBJ2-7	TRBD2	.	TGTGCCAGCAGGAAAACCGGGACTAGCGGCTACGAGCAGTACTTC	CASRKTGTSGYEQYF
TRBV18	TRBJ1-2	TRBD1	.	TGTGCCAGCTCACAAACAGGACAGGGGGATGGCTACACCTTC	CASSQTGQGDGYTF
TRBV4-3	TRBJ2-1	.	once	TGCGCCAGCAGCCAAGATACACGACTTTACAATGAGCAGTTCTTC	CASSQDTRLYNEQFF
TRBV2	TRBJ2-7	.	.	TGTGCCAGCAGGGACCGGACCGGGAGTTTCGCCGAGCAGTACTTC	CASRDRTGSFAEQYF
TRBV19	TRBJ2-7	.	.	TGTGCCAGTAGTCTCTCCGCGGGGGGACAGGGAGCCTACGAGCAGTACTTC	CASSLSAGGQGAYEQYF
TRBV6-5	TRBJ2-1	TRBD1	few	TGTGCCAGCAGTTCAGCGACGGGACAGGGAAAAAATGAGCAGTTCTTC	CASSSATGQGKNEQFF
TRBV5-1	TRBJ2-7	TRBD1	.	TGCGCCAGCAGCTCCGGACAGGGCTACGAGCAGTACTTC	CASSSGQGYEQYF
TRBV6-6	TRBJ1-2	.	.	TGTGCCAGCAGAAGTGGGGCAGGGCTTTATGGCTACACCTTC	CASRSGAGLYGYTF
TRBV19	TRBJ2-4	TRBD1	.	TGTGCCAGTAGTATATGGACAGGGGAAGCCAAAAACATTCAGTACTTC	CASSIWTGEAKNIQYF
TRBV27	TRBJ2-3	.	few	TGTGCCAGCAGTCCGTTTCCAGATACGCAGTATTTT	CASSPFPDTQYF